The 19 T cell receptor beta chains below come from one sample, sequenced in a study of cytomegalovirus exposure and HLA in healthy donors. The PCR used 60 Vbeta and 13 Jbeta primers. Sequenced by immunoSEQ multiplex PCR; TCRdb stores in-frame clones only, minus some. The repertoire includes more than 55,000 clones, approximately 80% of them detected once, and about 1.6% sits in the top ten. The sequenced sample was PBMCs. These receptors came from a human donor in good health.

The chain employs TRBV11-2 and TRBJ2-1; 9 positions agree with TRBD2. Trimming cost V 1 base and J 14 bases; bases outside gene matches: 9. Looked up from germline, CDR1 is SGHAT and CDR2 is FQNNGV. The CDR3 covers 14 residues. As DNA, the CDR3 is TGTGCCAGCAGCTTAGGCCTAGCGGGGATTGGAAAGTTCTTC. It translates to CASSLGLAGIGKFF. Using reference TRBV11-2 and TRBJ2-1 for the parts outside the CDR3, the full variable domain is EAGVAQSPRYKIIEKRQSVAFWCNPISGHATLYWYQQILGQGPKLLIQFQNNGVVDDSQLPKDRFSAERLKGVDSTLKIQPAKLEDSAVYLCASSLGLAGIGKFFGPGTRLTVL.

This clone was observed a single time. V usage is TRBV28 and J usage is TRBJ1-1; D might be TRBD1 (6 bases). CDR3 size: 11 residues. V shed 6 bases and J shed 8 bases, with 10 bases lying between them. Per the germline V gene, CDR1 is MDHEN and CDR2 is SYDVKM. CDR3 nucleotide sequence: TGTGCCAGCAGAACCGGGACAGAAGCTTTCTTT. As protein: CASRTGTEAFF.

CDR3 coding DNA: TGTGCCAGCTCTTTAGCGGGAGGCCCAGATACGCAGTATTTT. This gives the protein CASSLAGGPDTQYF. The chain carries TRBV2 and TRBJ2-3; 10 bases agree with TRBD2. V lost 8 bases to trimming and J lost 4 bases; unmatched junction nucleotides: 6. From germline, CDR1 is SNHLY and CDR2 FYNNEI. The CDR3 has 14 residues. Filled out from reference TRBV2 and TRBJ2-3, the complete variable domain reads EPEVTQTPSHQVTQMGQEVILRCVPISNHLYFYWYRQILGQKVEFLVSFYNNEISEKSEIFDDQFSVERPDGSNFTLKIRSTKLEDSAMYFCASSLAGGPDTQYFGPGTRLTVL.

This clone has a single count. The chain combines TRBV6-6 with TRBJ1-1, with D perhaps TRBD1 (6 bases). V was pared by 6 bases and J by 5 bases, with 16 bases between. The CDR3 runs 14 residues. In germline, CDR1 is MNHNY, CDR2 SVGAGI (reference sequence). In DNA, the CDR3 is TGTGCCAGCAGCTGGGACATCGGCGCTACTGAAGCTTTCTTT. Its protein product is CASSWDIGATEAFF.

This sequence joins TRBV27 and TRBJ2-7; D is undetermined. V was clipped by 3 bases and J by 6 bases, with 15 bases between them. Germline CDR1 and CDR2: MNHEY and SMNVEV (reference sequence). The CDR3 extends over 14 amino acids. The CDR3 here is CASSFSTEVLEQYF. CDR3 bases: TGTGCCAGCAGTTTTAGCACTGAGGTCCTCGAGCAGTACTTC.

This chain uses TRBV7-9 with TRBJ2-5; TRBD2 agrees at 7 bases. This CDR3 spans 14 amino acids. Germline-derived CDR1 and CDR2 are SEHNR and FQNEAQ (reference sequence). Losses at the gene ends were 3 bases for V and 5 bases for J; bases not matched to a gene: 6. The CDR3 region is CASSFFGGMETQYF. The CDR3 DNA sequence: TGTGCCAGCAGCTTCTTCGGGGGGATGGAGACCCAGTACTTC. Using reference TRBV7-9 and TRBJ2-5 for the parts outside the CDR3, the full variable domain is DTGVSQNPRHKITKRGQNVTFRCDPISEHNRLYWYRQTLGQGPEFLTYFQNEAQLEKSRLLSDRFSAERPKGSFSTLEIQRTEQGDSAMYLCASSFFGGMETQYFGPGTRLLVL.

This chain connects TRBV28 to TRBJ1-3; TRBD1 aligns across 10 bases. The CDR3 covers 15 residues. Germline lookup yields CDR1 MDHEN and CDR2 SYDVKM. V lost 2 bases to trimming and J lost 4 bases; unmatched junction nucleotides: 2. CDR3 in DNA: TGTGCCAGCAGTTTAGGACAGGGGGTAGGAAACACCATATATTTT. As protein: CASSLGQGVGNTIYF. The whole variable domain, remainder taken from reference TRBV28 and TRBJ1-3, is DVKVTQSSRYLVKRTGEKVFLECVQDMDHENMFWYRQDPGLGLRLIYFSYDVKMKEKGDIPEGYSVSREKKERFSLILESASTNQTSMYLCASSLGQGVGNTIYFGEGSWLTVV.

The V call is TRBV7-2, the J call TRBJ1-1; 8 bases match TRBD1. This CDR3 spans 15 amino acids. The V and J ends lost 5 bases and 5 bases, in that order; junction bases with no gene match: 10. The germline V gene has CDR1 SGHTA and CDR2 FQGNSA. CDR3 nucleotide sequence: TGTGCCAGCAGCCTCATCGGACAGGGTGGGACTGAAGCTTTCTTT. Its protein product is CASSLIGQGGTEAFF.

The chain joins TRBV21-1 to TRBJ1-1; the table assigns TRBD1, which was not confirmed against the DNA. TRBV21-1 is tagged as a pseudogene. The length of the CDR3 is 18 residues. The CDR3 loop is CASSISEDRESLNTEAFF. The DNA for the CDR3 is TGTGCCAGCAGCATAAGTGAGGACAGGGAGAGTCTGAACACTGAAGCTTTCTTT.

This sequence joins TRBV19 and TRBJ1-2; D remains unclear. V gave up 6 bases and J gave up 2 bases, with 13 bases separating them. CDR1 is LNHDA and CDR2 is SQIVND in the germline V gene (reference sequence). CDR3 length equals 14 residues. The CDR3 sequence: CASSPSRRNYGYTF. DNA of the CDR3: TGTGCCAGTAGCCCCTCCCGCAGGAACTATGGCTACACCTTC.

In its sample, this clone was seen once. The J gene is TRBJ2-7, the V gene TRBV19; 8 bases are shared with TRBD1. CDR3 length: 16 residues. Germline assignment: CDR1 LNHDA and CDR2 SQIVND (reference sequence). With V trimmed by 3 bases and J by 0 bases, 7 bases remained unmatched. DNA of the CDR3: TGTGCCAGTAGTATGGACAGGGCTTCAAGCTCCTACGAGCAGTACTTC. Translation gives CASSMDRASSSYEQYF.

This chain joins TRBV4-2 and TRBJ1-2, with 8 bases that match TRBD1. V shed 0 bases, J shed 2 bases, and the junction held 5 bases outside the gene matches. This CDR3 is built from 16 residues. Germline V lookup: CDR1 LGHNA, CDR2 YNFKEQ. The CDR3 sequence is CASSQDGGQANYGYTF. The DNA of the CDR3 is TGTGCCAGCAGCCAAGATGGGGGACAGGCAAACTATGGCTACACCTTC.

The rearrangement uses TRBV10-3 and TRBJ1-5, with D tentatively TRBD1 (5 bases). The CDR3 loop spans 12 amino acids. The V and J ends lost 3 bases and 5 bases respectively, with 5 bases between them. Germline V lookup: CDR1 ENHRY, CDR2 SYGVKD. Here the CDR3 reads CAISEGDQPQHF. The CDR3 bases are TGTGCCATCAGTGAAGGGGATCAGCCCCAGCATTTT.

This chain links TRBV4-1 with TRBJ2-1; TRBD2 matches 7 bases. V gave up 0 bases and J gave up 5 bases; unmatched junction bases: 4. CDR1 is MGHRA, CDR2 YSYEKL, per germline. This CDR3 is 15 amino acids long. DNA of the CDR3: TGCGCCAGCAGCCAAGAAGGGCGGGGGAACAATGAGCAGTTCTTC. Protein: CASSQEGRGNNEQFF.

The chain links TRBV10-3 to TRBJ2-7; TRBD2 agrees at 13 bases. Germline V gives CDR1 ENHRY, CDR2 SYGVKD. The CDR3 runs to 15 residues. Trimming removed 6 bases from V and 2 bases from J; junction bases left unmatched: 4. CDR3 sequence reads: CAIRGTSGMTYEQYF. In DNA, the CDR3 is TGTGCCATCAGGGGGACTAGCGGGATGACCTACGAGCAGTACTTC.

The V call is TRBV7-3, the J call TRBJ2-1; TRBD2 matches 7 bases. The CDR3 runs to 13 residues. Per the germline V gene, CDR1 is SGHTA and CDR2 is FQGTGA. Losses at the gene ends were 2 bases for V and 6 bases for J; bases not matched to a gene: 1. In DNA, the CDR3 is TGTGCCAGCAGCTTATGGGAGGGCAATGAGCAGTTCTTC. Protein sequence: CASSLWEGNEQFF.

The chain combines TRBV15 with TRBJ1-3, with 7 nucleotides matching TRBD1. Germline V gene sequence: CDR1 LNHNV, CDR2 YYDKDF (reference sequence). The CDR3 extends over 13 amino acids. After removal of 4 bases from V and 12 bases from J, the junction contained 9 bases not matched to a gene. CDR3 in amino acids: CATSNRQGLDIYF. CDR3 sequence (DNA): TGTGCCACCAGCAACCGACAGGGTTTGGACATATATTTT.

The V call is TRBV7-2, the J call TRBJ1-1; 10 nucleotides agree with TRBD1. The CDR3 has 16 amino acids. V shed 5 bases and J 5 bases; nucleotides not matched to a gene: 11. The V gene's germline CDR1 is SGHTA and CDR2 FQGNSA. The CDR3 DNA reads as TGTGCCAGCAGCCCTGTTCCGGGACAGGGGTTTACTGAAGCTTTCTTT. This encodes CASSPVPGQGFTEAFF. Full variable domain (outside the CDR3, taken from reference TRBV7-2 and TRBJ1-1): GAGVSQSPSNKVTEKGKDVELRCDPISGHTALYWYRQSLGQGLEFLIYFQGNSAPDKSGLPSDRFSAERTGGSVSTLTIQRTQQEDSAVYLCASSPVPGQGFTEAFFGQGTRLTVV.

The gene calls are TRBV11-3 and TRBJ2-3, with 10 bases lining up with TRBD2. V was pared by 5 bases and J by 2 bases, with 4 bases of the junction left unmatched. Germline CDR1 reads SGHNT; CDR2 reads YENEEA. The length of the CDR3 is 15 residues. The DNA of the CDR3 is TGTGCCAGCAGCCTTGGGACTAGCGCCACAGATACGCAGTATTTT. Encoded protein: CASSLGTSATDTQYF.